A single sample is the source of the 13 T cell receptor beta chains below, sequenced in a study of chemoradiotherapy in HPV16-positive cancers. The method was immunoSEQ multiplex PCR; TCRdb's version includes in-frame clones alone and lacks a portion of them. The table has 2,500 to 3,500 clones, about four fifths seen once. This sample comprised tumor tissue, obtained from a patient who underwent chemoradiotherapy. The receptor source for this set is a human donor with HPV-associated anogenital cancer.

CDR3 amino acids: CASSDSSRDGTGELFF. The DNA for the CDR3 is TGTGCCAGCAGTGACTCGAGCAGGGATGGAACCGGGGAGCTGTTTTTT. The rearrangement joins TRBV6-4 to TRBJ2-2; D is perhaps TRBD1 (5 bases). The CDR3 totals 16 residues. Trimming shortened V by 0 bases and J by 5 bases, and 13 bases separated the two germline ends. Germline CDR1 MRHNA, CDR2 SNTAGT.

This clone appeared once. The chain combines TRBV7-2 with TRBJ2-3; D could derive from TRBD1 or TRBD2 (6 bases each). The V end was cut by 0 bases, the J end by 4 bases, with 14 bases between. The length of the CDR3 is 16 residues. CDR1 SGHTA and CDR2 FQGNSA come from the germline V gene. CDR3 in amino acids: CASSLAGGRVPDTQYF. The CDR3 nucleotides read TGTGCCAGCAGCTTAGCAGGGGGGAGAGTGCCAGATACGCAGTATTTT.

The CDR3 reads CATQRGNTEAFF. The DNA for the CDR3 is TGTGCCACCCAAAGAGGGAACACTGAAGCTTTCTTT. The chain couples TRBV19 to TRBJ1-1; D is ambiguous. The germline CDR1 and CDR2 sequences are LNHDA and SQIVND (reference sequence). V lost 10 bases and J 1 base, leaving 10 bases between the germline ends. The CDR3 covers 12 residues.

The genes are TRBV5-1 and TRBJ2-1; no reliable D call. In germline, CDR1 is SGHRS, CDR2 YFSETQ. The germline V and J ends were trimmed by 7 bases and 1 base, with 9 bases remaining between them. The CDR3 is made up of 13 amino acids. CDR3 sequence reads: CASSTDSYNEQFF. Written as DNA, the CDR3 is TGCGCCAGCTCCACAGATTCCTACAATGAGCAGTTCTTC.

This clone was detected only a few times. The chain recombines TRBV4-2 with TRBJ1-3; D unresolved. The CDR3 contains 14 residues. CDR1 LGHNA and CDR2 YNFKEQ come from the germline V gene. The V end was cut by 1 base, the J end by 4 bases, with 8 bases between. The CDR3 loop reads CASSQGGGGNTIYF. The CDR3 DNA follows: TGTGCCAGCAGCCAAGGTGGAGGAGGAAACACCATATATTTT.

This chain connects TRBV18 to TRBJ2-6; D might be TRBD1 (5 bases). The CDR3 extends over 16 amino acids. Germline V gene data show CDR1 as KGHSH and CDR2 as LQKENI. V was cut by 2 bases and J by 1 base, with 9 bases left in between. CDR3 nucleotide sequence: TGTGCCAGCTCACCAAAACCAGGGTCTGGGGCCAACGTCCTGACTTTC. Encoded protein: CASSPKPGSGANVLTF.

The rearrangement uses TRBV29-1 and TRBJ1-1, with a tentative D call TRBD1 (6 bases). Trimming stripped 6 bases from V and 1 base from J, with 15 bases between. Germline values: CDR1 SQVTM, CDR2 ANQGSEA. The CDR3 runs to 14 residues. CDR3 region: CSVPGGERNTEAFF. In nucleotides, the CDR3 is TGCAGCGTCCCCGGGGGCGAAAGGAACACTGAAGCTTTCTTT.

This chain joins TRBV2 and TRBJ1-5, with TRBD1 identical over 9 bases. The CDR3 has 16 amino acids. The germline CDR1 and CDR2 sequences are SNHLY and FYNNEI. Trimming took 6 bases from V and 2 from J; bases not matched to a gene: 8. The CDR3 is CASRGSGQGGNQPQHF. The CDR3 DNA reads as TGTGCCAGCAGAGGGTCGGGACAGGGAGGCAATCAGCCCCAGCATTTT.

This clone was observed a few times. The chain uses TRBV7-3 and TRBJ2-1; 10 bases agree with TRBD2. J lost 2 bases, V lost 5 bases, and 3 bases had no gene match. CDR3 length: 15 residues. From germline, CDR1 is SGHTA and CDR2 FQGTGA. The CDR3 DNA reads TGTGCCAGCAGCCCAAGCGGGGGGGCCTACAATGAGCAGTTCTTC. As protein: CASSPSGGAYNEQFF.

The chain employs TRBV14 and TRBJ1-1; D call uncertain. Germline CDR1 SGHDN, CDR2 FVKESK. This CDR3 spans 14 amino acids. The V and J ends lost 4 bases and 0 bases respectively, with 9 bases between them. CDR3 nucleotide sequence: TGTGCCAGCAGCCGACCGGGGATGAACACTGAAGCTTTCTTT. Its protein product is CASSRPGMNTEAFF.

This clone has just a few counts. The chain couples TRBV2 to TRBJ1-1; 9 nucleotides line up with TRBD1. CDR1 and CDR2 from the germline V gene are SNHLY and FYNNEI. Losses at the gene ends were 5 bases for V and 0 bases for J; bases not matched to a gene: 4. This CDR3 spans 15 amino acids. CDR3 amino acids: CASSLWTGVNTEAFF. Written as DNA, the CDR3 is TGTGCCAGCAGTTTATGGACAGGGGTGAACACTGAAGCTTTCTTT.

The chain carries TRBV19 and TRBJ1-1; D is unresolved. Germline V gene sequence: CDR1 LNHDA, CDR2 SQIVND (reference sequence). The CDR3 loop spans 13 amino acids. Trimming pared 5 bases from V and 10 bases from J, leaving 17 bases between. CDR3 residues: CASSSDGRYGAFF. DNA of the CDR3: TGTGCCAGTAGTTCGGACGGCCGGTATGGAGCTTTCTTT.

J is TRBJ2-2 and V is TRBV9, with D possibly being TRBD1 (5 bases). The CDR3 extends over 14 amino acids. In germline, CDR1 is SGDLS, CDR2 YYNGEE. The ends were cut back, 5 bases at V and 6 bases at J, with 14 bases in the middle. CDR3 loop: CASRKTENPGELFF. In DNA, the CDR3 is TGTGCCAGCAGAAAGACAGAAAATCCCGGGGAGCTGTTTTTT.